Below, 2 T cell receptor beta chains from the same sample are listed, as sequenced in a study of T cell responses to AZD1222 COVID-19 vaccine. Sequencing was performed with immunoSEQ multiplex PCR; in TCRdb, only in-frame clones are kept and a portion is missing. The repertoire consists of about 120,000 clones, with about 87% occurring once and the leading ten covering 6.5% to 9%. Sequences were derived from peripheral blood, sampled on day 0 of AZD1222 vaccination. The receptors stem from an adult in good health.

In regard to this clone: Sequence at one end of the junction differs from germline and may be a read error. The CDR3 DNA sequence: TGCGCCAGCAGTCAAAGACAGTTCAACAGTGAAGCTTTCTTT. Protein: CASSQRQFNSEAFF. This chain links TRBV23-1 with TRBJ1-1; weak D call: TRBD1 (5 bases). TRBV23-1 falls under the ORF class, with uncertain function. This CDR3 is built from 14 residues.

CDR3: CASSSGIGTDLYGYTF. In nucleotides, the CDR3 is TGTGCCAGCAGTTCAGGAATCGGGACAGACCTCTATGGCTACACCTTC. The chain recombines TRBV28 with TRBJ1-2, with 7 bases identical to TRBD1. Germline-derived CDR1 and CDR2 are MDHEN and SYDVKM. The CDR3 length is 16 residues. Trimming took 4 bases from V and 4 from J; bases not matched to a gene: 12.